This T cell receptor (beta chain) originates from a study of Graves' ophthalmopathy and Graves' hyperthyroidism. RNA transcripts yielded amplified TCR beta CDR3 regions. HTBI-primed first-round RT-PCR preceded second-round multiplex PCR. One entry per CDR3 protein results from TCRdb running MiXCR on the multiplex PCR reads. Of 600,000 to 950,000 distinct CDR3 sequences listed, roughly 40% are singletons. From germline, CDR1 is ENHRY and CDR2 SYGVKD. V lost 1 base and J lost 0, with 7 bases in between. The CDR3 runs to 15 residues. This rearrangement joins TRBV10-3 to TRBJ1-5; unclear D gene. The sequence derives from an adult man with Graves' ophthalmopathy. The specimen sequenced was peripheral blood. Written as DNA, the CDR3 is TGTGCCATCAGTGAGTTTTTCGGTAGCAATCAGCCCCAGCATTTT. Its translation: CAISEFFGSNQPQHF.